This T cell receptor (beta chain) was found in a study of T cells in Graves' hyperthyroidism and ophthalmopathy. V lost 5 bases, J lost 4 bases, and 14 bases lay in between. The CDR3 runs 15 residues. From germline, CDR1 is SNHLY and CDR2 FYNNEI. Concerning this clonotype: A much larger clone differs from this one at a single base, so this may be a read error.

TCR beta CDR3 sequences were amplified from RNA transcripts. The HTBI set primed first-round TCR CDR3 RT-PCR. MiXCR, applied by TCRdb to the multiplex PCR reads, yields one record per CDR3 protein. The sample has 40,000 to 55,000 distinct CDR3 sequences; 49% are singletons. The sequenced sample was peripheral blood or thyroid tissue (not recorded which). The clonotype was recovered from a woman aged 50 to 65 with Graves' hyperthyroidism. The chain combines TRBV2 with TRBJ1-4; D might be TRBD1 (6 bases). CDR3 nucleotide sequence: TGTGCCAGCAGTTTAAGGGGGACTGGTAATGAAAAACTGTTTTTT. Translating gives CASSLRGTGNEKLFF. Drawing the rest from reference TRBV2 and TRBJ1-4, the complete variable domain is EPEVTQTPSHQVTQMGQEVILRCVPISNHLYFYWYRQILGQKVEFLVSFYNNEISEKSEIFDDQFSVERPDGSNFTLKIRSTKLEDSAMYFCASSLRGTGNEKLFFGSGTQLSVL.